This T cell receptor (beta chain) was documented in a study of T cell clonality in common variable immunodeficiency. Study-wide results and caveats: Compared with controls, CVID subjects had fewer shared TCRbeta clones. CVID patient heterogeneity limited repertoire-clinical complication correlations. Compared with healthy controls, CVID subjects showed increased TCRbeta clonality, mostly in about a third.

CVID and control samples used equivalent genomic DNA input. The protocol was immunoSEQ multiplex PCR, while the TCRdb copy is restricted to in-frame clones and leaves out a portion. The specimen gives tens of thousands of clones without singletons; the ten biggest hold under 3.5%. This clone was detected ten times or more. No antigen is known for it. The source of this sequence is a person between 18 and 75 years old in good health. Sequencing was done on a sample of peripheral blood mononuclear cells.

The CDR3 bases that were read are TGTGCCAGCAGCGAGGACAGGTGGGGAGAAAAA. Residues: CASSEDRWGEK. In full, the CDR3 reads CASSEDRWGEKLFF. The rearrangement joins TRBV2 to TRBJ1-4, with 7 nucleotides matching TRBD1. The CDR3 end falls 3 residues outside the read, so it is completed with the germline J gene. From germline, CDR1 is SNHLY and CDR2 FYNNEI. This CDR3 spans 14 amino acids. V gave up 6 bases and J gave up 8 bases; unmatched junction bases: 9.